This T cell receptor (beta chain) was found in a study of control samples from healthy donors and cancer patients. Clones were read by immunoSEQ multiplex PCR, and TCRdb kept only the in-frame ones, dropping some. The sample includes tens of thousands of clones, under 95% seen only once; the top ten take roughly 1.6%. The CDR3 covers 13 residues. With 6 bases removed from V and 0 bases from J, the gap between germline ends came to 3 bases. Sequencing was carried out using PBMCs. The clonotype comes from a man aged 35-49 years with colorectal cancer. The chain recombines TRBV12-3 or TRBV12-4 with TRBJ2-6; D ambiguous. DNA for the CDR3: TGTGCCAGCAGGACCTCTGGGGCCAACGTCCTGACTTTC. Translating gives CASRTSGANVLTF.